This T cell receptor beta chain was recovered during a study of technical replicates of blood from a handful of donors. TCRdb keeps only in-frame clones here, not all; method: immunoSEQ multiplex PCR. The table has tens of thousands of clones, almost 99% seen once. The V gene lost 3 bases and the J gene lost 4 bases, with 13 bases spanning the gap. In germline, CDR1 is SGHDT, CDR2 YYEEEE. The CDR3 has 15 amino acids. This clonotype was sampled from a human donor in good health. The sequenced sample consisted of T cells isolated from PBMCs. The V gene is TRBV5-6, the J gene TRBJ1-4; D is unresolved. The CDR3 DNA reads TGTGCCAGCAGCTCCGACTATGGGTATAATGAAAAACTGTTTTTT. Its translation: CASSSDYGYNEKLFF.